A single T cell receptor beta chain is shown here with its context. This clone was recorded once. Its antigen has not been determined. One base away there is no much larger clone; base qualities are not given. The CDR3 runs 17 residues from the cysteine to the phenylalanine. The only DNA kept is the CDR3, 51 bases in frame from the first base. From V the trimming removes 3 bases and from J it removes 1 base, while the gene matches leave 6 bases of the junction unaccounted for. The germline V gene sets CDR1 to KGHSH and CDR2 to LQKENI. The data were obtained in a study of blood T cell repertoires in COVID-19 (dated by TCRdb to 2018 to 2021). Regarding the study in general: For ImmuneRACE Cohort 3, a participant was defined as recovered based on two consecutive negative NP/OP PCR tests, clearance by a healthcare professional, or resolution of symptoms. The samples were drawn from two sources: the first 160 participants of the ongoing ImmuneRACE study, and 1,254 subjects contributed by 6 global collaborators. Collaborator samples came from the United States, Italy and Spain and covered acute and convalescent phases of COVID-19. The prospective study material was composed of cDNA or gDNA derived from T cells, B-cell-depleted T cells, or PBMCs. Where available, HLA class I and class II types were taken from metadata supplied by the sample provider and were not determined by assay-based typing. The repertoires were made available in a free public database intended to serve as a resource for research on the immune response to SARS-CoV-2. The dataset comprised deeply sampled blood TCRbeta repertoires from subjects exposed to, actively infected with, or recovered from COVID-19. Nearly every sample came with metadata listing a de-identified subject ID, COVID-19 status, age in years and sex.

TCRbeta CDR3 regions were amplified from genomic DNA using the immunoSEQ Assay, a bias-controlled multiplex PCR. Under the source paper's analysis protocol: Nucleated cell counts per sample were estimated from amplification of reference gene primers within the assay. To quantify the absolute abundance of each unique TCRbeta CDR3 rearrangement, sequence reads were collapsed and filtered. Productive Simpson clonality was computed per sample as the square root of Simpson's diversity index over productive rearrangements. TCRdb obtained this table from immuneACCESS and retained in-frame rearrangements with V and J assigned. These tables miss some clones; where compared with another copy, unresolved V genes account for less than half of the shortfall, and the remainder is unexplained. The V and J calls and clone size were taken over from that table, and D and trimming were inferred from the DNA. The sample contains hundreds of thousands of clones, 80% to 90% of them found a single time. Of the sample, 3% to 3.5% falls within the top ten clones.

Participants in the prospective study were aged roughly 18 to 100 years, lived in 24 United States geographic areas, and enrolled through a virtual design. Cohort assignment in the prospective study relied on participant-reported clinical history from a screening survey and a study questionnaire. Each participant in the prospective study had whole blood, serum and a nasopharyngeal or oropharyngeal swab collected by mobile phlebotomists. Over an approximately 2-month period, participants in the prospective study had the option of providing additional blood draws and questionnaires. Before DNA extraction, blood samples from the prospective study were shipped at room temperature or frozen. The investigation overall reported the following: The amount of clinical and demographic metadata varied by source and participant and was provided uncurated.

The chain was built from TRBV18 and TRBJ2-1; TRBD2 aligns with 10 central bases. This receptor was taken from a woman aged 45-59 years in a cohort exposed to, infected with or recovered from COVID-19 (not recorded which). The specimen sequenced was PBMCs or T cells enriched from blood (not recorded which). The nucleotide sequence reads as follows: TGTGCCAGCTCACCCGGACTAGCGGACCTATCCTACAATGAGCAGTTCTTC. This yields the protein CASSPGLADLSYNEQFF. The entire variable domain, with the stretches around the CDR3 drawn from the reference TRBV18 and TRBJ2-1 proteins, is NAGVMQNPRHLVRRRGQEARLRCSPMKGHSHVYWYRQLPEEGLKFMVYLQKENIIDESGMPKERFSAEFPKEGPSILRIQQVVRGDSAAYFCASSPGLADLSYNEQFFGPGTRLTVL.